What follows are 28 T cell receptor beta chains derived from one specimen sequenced in a study of blood T cell dynamics during melanoma immunotherapy. The table came from immunoSEQ multiplex PCR; TCRdb's copy has only in-frame clones and leaves some out. The sample consists of around 12,000 clones, 84% of them appearing once. Time point meaning: week 3, after first cycle of checkpoint inhibitor. The starting material was blood, obtained from a patient treated with checkpoint blockade. The source of these receptors is a human donor with melanoma.

V gene TRBV5-1 combines with J gene TRBJ2-3; 7 bases are a match to TRBD1. The CDR3 has 15 amino acids. Losses at the gene ends were 4 bases for V and 2 bases for J; bases not matched to a gene: 7. Germline CDR1 SGHRS, CDR2 YFSETQ. The CDR3 DNA is TGCGCCAGCAGCCCAACAGGGGAGCACACAGATACGCAGTATTTT. This encodes CASSPTGEHTDTQYF.

The chain employs TRBV5-1 and TRBJ1-2, with D maybe TRBD1 (5 bases). This CDR3 contains 15 residues. Germline CDR1 is SGHRS and CDR2 is YFSETQ. V was cut by 0 bases and J by 0 bases, with 9 bases left in between. The CDR3 region has the DNA TGCGCCAGCAGCTTGGAGGGGTCCCCTAACTATGGCTACACCTTC. It translates to CASSLEGSPNYGYTF. The variable domain in full, with the rest retrieved from reference TRBV5-1 and TRBJ1-2, is KAGVTQTPRYLIKTRGQQVTLSCSPISGHRSVSWYQQTPGQGLQFLFEYFSETQRNKGNFPGRFSGRQFSNSRSEMNVSTLELGDSALYLCASSLEGSPNYGYTFGSGTRLTVV.

The V and J genes are TRBV4-3 and TRBJ2-2, with TRBD2 identical over 9 bases. The germline CDR1 and CDR2 sequences are LGHNA and YSLEER. Unmatched junction bases numbered 10, after V lost 8 bases and J lost 6 bases. The CDR3 is 15 amino acids. In nucleotides, the CDR3 is TGCGCCAGCTCACTAGCGGGCGGCGGGGCCGGGGAGCTGTTTTTT. Translating gives CASSLAGGGAGELFF.

The chain uses TRBV11-2 and TRBJ1-2; D is perhaps TRBD1 (6 bases). CDR1 and CDR2 (germline): SGHAT, FQNNGV. The CDR3 has 15 amino acids. V dropped 5 bases and J dropped 1 base, with 14 bases sitting between them. CDR3: CASSQGRGINYGYTF. DNA of the CDR3: TGTGCCAGCAGCCAGGGCAGGGGCATTAACTATGGCTACACCTTC.

The chain carries TRBV7-2 and TRBJ1-1, with D maybe TRBD1 (5 bases). With 5 bases removed from V and 0 bases from J, the gap between germline ends came to 16 bases. Germline CDR1 is SGHTA and CDR2 is FQGNSA. There are 16 residues in the CDR3. CDR3 protein: CASSNWGGTLNTEAFF. The CDR3 DNA reads TGTGCCAGCAGCAACTGGGGGGGAACTTTGAACACTGAAGCTTTCTTT.

This chain uses TRBV5-4 with TRBJ2-1, with unresolved D. CDR3 size: 15 residues. The germline CDR1 and CDR2 sequences are SGHNT and YYREEE (reference sequence). V lost 5 bases and J lost 0, with 12 bases in between. The CDR3 region has the DNA TGTGCCAGCAGTTCGTTTTATAGCTCCTACAATGAGCAGTTCTTC. This translates into CASSSFYSSYNEQFF.

This rearrangement joins TRBV7-2 to TRBJ1-5; possibly TRBD1 for D (5 bases). Germline values: CDR1 SGHTA, CDR2 FQGNSA. CDR3 length: 15 amino acids. The V and J ends lost 1 base and 3 bases respectively, with 10 bases between them. In DNA, the CDR3 is TGTGCCAGCAGCTTAGTTTTGGGGACCAATCAGCCCCAGCATTTT. It is translated as CASSLVLGTNQPQHF.

V usage is TRBV7-2 and J usage is TRBJ1-5, with 7 bases aligning to TRBD1. Germline CDR1 and CDR2: SGHTA and FQGNSA. The trim removed 5 bases at V and 4 bases at J, leaving 11 bases unmatched. The CDR3 sequence is 16 residues long. The CDR3 DNA reads as TGTGCCAGCAGCGAGAGCAGGACAGGAGATAATCAGCCCCAGCATTTT. Encoded protein: CASSESRTGDNQPQHF.

This clone was seen only once. The rearrangement uses TRBV5-6 and TRBJ1-2; TRBD1 agrees at 12 bases. With 4 bases clipped from V and 4 bases from J, the junction kept 5 bases outside the gene matches. The CDR3 extends over 15 amino acids. Germline V gives CDR1 SGHDT, CDR2 YYEEEE. CDR3 in DNA: TGTGCCAGCAGCCGGGACAGGGGGCAACTCTATGGCTACACCTTC. Encoded protein: CASSRDRGQLYGYTF.

This chain connects TRBV4-1 to TRBJ2-4; 12 nucleotides line up with TRBD2. V lost 3 bases and J lost 1; bases outside the gene matches: 7. Germline CDR1 is MGHRA and CDR2 is YSYEKL. The CDR3 runs 18 residues. The chain's CDR3 is CASSQGASGGAAKNIQYF. CDR3 sequence (DNA): TGCGCCAGCAGCCAGGGGGCTAGCGGGGGGGCGGCCAAAAACATTCAGTACTTC.

In its sample, this clone was seen once. The chain combines TRBV7-8 with TRBJ2-1; TRBD2 agrees at 9 bases. This CDR3 region has 15 residues. Germline trimming cut 11 bases from V and 0 bases from J; bases unmatched to any gene: 8. Looked up from germline, CDR1 is SGHVS and CDR2 is FQNEAQ. This CDR3 is CAGGTSRPSYNEQFF. As DNA, the CDR3 is TGTGCCGGTGGGACTAGCCGCCCCTCCTACAATGAGCAGTTCTTC.

The chain is built from TRBV6-5 and TRBJ2-7; possible D gene TRBD2, 5 bases. This CDR3 comprises 14 residues. Germline CDR1 and CDR2: MNHEY and SVGAGI. Trimming took off 5 bases at V and 3 bases at J, with 14 bases between the two ends. CDR3 nucleotides: TGTGCCAGCAGTGTTGATGAGGGTTACTACGAGCAGTACTTC. Amino acids: CASSVDEGYYEQYF.

The genes are TRBV7-2 and TRBJ2-1; D gene uncertain. The germline V gene has CDR1 SGHTA and CDR2 FQGNSA. The CDR3 extends over 11 amino acids. The ends were cut back, 2 bases at V and 15 bases at J, with 11 bases in the middle. The CDR3, as DNA: TGTGCCAGCAGCTTAATTAGCCAAGCGTTCTTC. This sequence encodes CASSLISQAFF.

The rearrangement uses TRBV19 and TRBJ2-5, with a possible D match to TRBD2 (5 bases). The CDR3 sequence is 16 residues long. Germline loops: CDR1 LNHDA, CDR2 SQIVND (reference sequence). Trimming removed 1 base at V and 9 bases at J, with 21 bases between. Written as DNA, the CDR3 is TGTGCCAGTAGTATAGTAGGTACTATCCCCCCGGAGGCCCAGTACTTC. Encoded protein: CASSIVGTIPPEAQYF.

The chain joins TRBV27 to TRBJ1-1; 7 bases fit TRBD1. Germline-derived CDR1 and CDR2 are MNHEY and SMNVEV (reference sequence). The CDR3 covers 14 residues. The J segment lost 2 bases and the V segment lost 5 bases, leaving 5 bases of the junction unmatched. CDR3 protein: CASSQGVFNTEAFF. CDR3 nucleotides: TGTGCCAGCAGTCAGGGGGTGTTTAACACTGAAGCTTTCTTT.

The chain couples TRBV4-1 to TRBJ1-1; the D gene is possibly TRBD1 (6 bases). V was pared by 3 bases and J by 3 bases, with 11 bases between. The CDR3 contains 14 residues. The germline gives CDR1 MGHRA, CDR2 YSYEKL. DNA of the CDR3: TGCGCCAGCAGCCACCGCAGGGGAGACACTGAAGCTTTCTTT. It encodes CASSHRRGDTEAFF.

This rearrangement joins TRBV29-1 to TRBJ2-1, with a tentative D call TRBD2 (5 bases). The CDR3 has 14 amino acids. CDR1 and CDR2 (germline): SQVTM, ANQGSEA. Trimming left V 7 bases short and J 2 bases short, with 15 bases between. The CDR3 here is CSAQAGDPYNEQFF. CDR3 nucleotides: TGCAGCGCCCAGGCGGGTGACCCCTACAATGAGCAGTTCTTC.

CDR3 nucleotides: TGCGCCAGCAAAGGGTACGCGAACACCGGGGAGCTGTTTTTT. Amino acids: CASKGYANTGELFF. The chain has TRBV10-2 and TRBJ2-2; no clear D. CDR3 size: 14 residues. Trimming left V 7 bases short and J 0 bases short, with 9 bases between. Germline-derived CDR1 and CDR2 are WSHSY and SAAADI.

The rearrangement links TRBV19 to TRBJ1-2; D unresolved. The germline V and J ends were trimmed by 10 bases and 8 bases, with 26 bases remaining between them. The CDR3 totals 15 residues. Per the germline V gene, CDR1 is LNHDA and CDR2 is SQIVND (reference sequence). DNA for the CDR3: TGTGCCACCAAAAGAGGATGGCAGGCCGTATACGGCTACACCTTC. It codes for CATKRGWQAVYGYTF.

The chain couples TRBV7-7 to TRBJ2-5; D perhaps matches TRBD1 (5 bases). The V end was cut by 1 base, the J end by 5 bases, with 14 bases between. Germline V CDR1 and CDR2: SSHAT, FNYEAQ (reference sequence). The CDR3 covers 15 residues. The CDR3 DNA sequence: TGTGCCAGCAGCTTAGTCGTGGGGCCTCAGGAGACCCAGTACTTC. It specifies CASSLVVGPQETQYF.

A remark on this clone: Within the sample, other DNA sequences also encode this same CDR3. The chain has TRBV2 and TRBJ2-7; D may be TRBD1 (6 bases). Germline V gene sequence: CDR1 SNHLY, CDR2 FYNNEI. With 6 bases removed from V and 6 bases from J, the gap between germline ends came to 12 bases. The CDR3 runs to 12 residues. The CDR3 loop is CASRTGPGEQYF. The DNA of the CDR3 is TGTGCCAGCAGGACAGGTCCGGGCGAGCAGTACTTC.

The CDR3 coding sequence is TGTGCCAGCAGCCCCGAGGGGGGTCGAGCGTTCGATGAGCAGTTCTTC. This sequence encodes CASSPEGGRAFDEQFF. This chain uses TRBV9 with TRBJ2-1, with D perhaps given as TRBD1 or TRBD2 (6 bases each). Trimming shortened V by 4 bases and J by 8 bases, and 22 bases separated the two germline ends. The CDR3 loop spans 16 amino acids. CDR1 and CDR2 from the germline V gene are SGDLS and YYNGEE.

This clone was counted between two and nine times. The chain is built from TRBV28 and TRBJ1-1; D gene ambiguous. The germline V gene has CDR1 MDHEN and CDR2 SYDVKM. Trimming cost V 3 bases and J 3 bases, with 8 bases left between them. The CDR3 is made up of 13 amino acids. CDR3 sequence (DNA): TGTGCCAGCAGTTTGGTCGGGTACACTGAAGCTTTCTTT. The encoded protein is CASSLVGYTEAFF.

V and J are TRBV6-6 and TRBJ2-3; D may be TRBD1 or TRBD2 (5 bases each). V was cut by 6 bases and J by 2 bases, with 15 bases left in between. The length of the CDR3 is 15 residues. Germline V lookup: CDR1 MNHNY, CDR2 SVGAGI (reference sequence). The CDR3 coding sequence is TGTGCCAGCAGCTCTCGGGACGTATTCACAGATACGCAGTATTTT. Protein product: CASSSRDVFTDTQYF.

There are a few counts of this clone. V is TRBV30 and J is TRBJ1-5; 7 positions agree with TRBD1. The trim removed 1 base at V and 1 base at J, leaving 1 base unmatched. Germline V gene data show CDR1 as GTSNPN and CDR2 as SVGIG (reference sequence). CDR3 length equals 14 residues. The CDR3 DNA is TGTGCCTGGAGTGAGGGACAGAGCAATCAGCCCCAGCATTTT. Protein sequence: CAWSEGQSNQPQHF.

Only a few counts were recorded for this clone. The J gene is TRBJ1-5, the V gene TRBV4-1, with D unclear. The CDR3 spans 14 residues. The germline V gene has CDR1 MGHRA and CDR2 YSYEKL. The ends were cut back, 0 bases at V and 4 bases at J, with 7 bases in the middle. The CDR3 loop is CASSQDGPNQPQHF. The CDR3 nucleotides read TGCGCCAGCAGCCAAGACGGACCGAATCAGCCCCAGCATTTT.

This chain uses TRBV29-1 with TRBJ2-5; the D gene is possibly TRBD1 (5 bases). The last part of the DNA fits TRBJ2-7 better; the J call may be wrong. The V gene's germline CDR1 is SQVTM and CDR2 ANQGSEA. The CDR3 is 14 residues long. CDR3 amino acids: CSVESGPRPYEQYF. The DNA of the CDR3 is TGCAGCGTTGAATCAGGGCCGCGTCCCTACGAGCAGTACTTC.

The J gene is TRBJ2-6, the V gene TRBV14; D gene uncertain. Between the trimmed V and J ends, which lost 4 bases and 2 bases, there was a span of 6 bases. The germline V gene encodes CDR1 SGHDN and CDR2 FVKESK. This CDR3 spans 14 amino acids. The CDR3 protein is CASSLATGANVLTF. Written as DNA, the CDR3 is TGTGCCAGCAGCCTAGCAACTGGGGCCAACGTCCTGACTTTC.